Listed below are T cell receptor beta chains from one sample, sequenced in a study of monozygotic twins with inflammatory bowel disease. For each CDR3 protein, TCRdb gives one entry from its re-call of the 5' RACE reads, without DNA. Its table lists some 200,000 distinct CDR3 sequences. The specimen sequenced was blood. The receptors were sampled from a human donor with ulcerative colitis or Crohn's disease, or a healthy co-twin of an affected twin (not recorded which). CDR3s include the opening cysteine and the closing phenylalanine or tryptophan.

J: TRBJ1-1; V: TRBV29-1; CDR3: CSVEDIYTEAFF
J: TRBJ2-5; V: TRBV29-1; CDR3: CSVDLYQETQYF
J: TRBJ2-5; V: TRBV5-1; CDR3: CASSLVPSGSSAQYF
J: TRBJ2-5; V: TRBV9; CDR3: CASSVGVSVGETQYF
J: TRBJ1-2; V: TRBV5-1; CDR3: CASSLGQPYGYTF
J: TRBJ2-4; V: TRBV7-8; CDR3: CASSTEPPLGNIQYF
J: TRBJ1-2; V: TRBV7-9; CDR3: CASSFGVNYGYTF
J: TRBJ1-1; V: TRBV5-6; CDR3: CASSLAPGNTEAFF
J: TRBJ2-1; V: TRBV5-4; CDR3: CASSLGEEWDSYNEQFF
J: TRBJ2-1; V: TRBV5-6; CDR3: CASSWDGYNEQFF
J: TRBJ1-5; V: TRBV19; CDR3: CASSTQGQVFYSNQPQHF
J: TRBJ1-4; V: TRBV5-1; CDR3: CASSLMSAQKLFF
J: TRBJ1-4; V: TRBV3-1; CDR3: CASSPRVATNEKLFF
J: TRBJ1-2; V: TRBV18; CDR3: CASSPNGDAYGYTF
J: TRBJ2-3; V: TRBV24-1; CDR3: CATSRDRILDTQYF
J: TRBJ1-1; V: TRBV20-1; CDR3: CSARVPGTGMHTEAFF
J: TRBJ2-5; V: TRBV10-3; CDR3: CAISGSLAETQYF
J: TRBJ1-2; V: TRBV5-5; CDR3: CASSLERAISYTF
J: TRBJ2-2; V: TRBV3-1; CDR3: CASSQGLVPGELFF
J: TRBJ2-1; V: TRBV19; CDR3: CATSSITHYNEQFF
J: TRBJ1-3; V: TRBV7-8; CDR3: CASSLEGSSGNTIYF
J: TRBJ2-1; V: TRBV3-1; CDR3: CASSQEAVRGNEQFF
J: TRBJ1-3; V: TRBV12-3/TRBV12-4; CDR3: CASSQGDSLGNTIYF
J: TRBJ2-1; V: TRBV2; CDR3: CASNPSSGTMDEQFF
J: TRBJ2-7; V: TRBV12-3/TRBV12-4; CDR3: CASRGTGGHEQYF
J: TRBJ2-2; V: TRBV5-1; CDR3: CASSLGIAGELFF
J: TRBJ1-2; V: TRBV12-3/TRBV12-4; CDR3: CASSWDGSGYTF
J: TRBJ1-1; V: TRBV20-1; CDR3: CSASEGNTEAFF
J: TRBJ2-7; V: TRBV11-1; CDR3: CASSPSWDGNYEQYF
J: TRBJ2-3; V: TRBV29-1; CDR3: CSVERGLAADTQYF
J: TRBJ1-4; V: TRBV10-3; CDR3: CAISESGRATNEKLFF
J: TRBJ2-5; V: TRBV20-1; CDR3: CSARARLHRETQYF
J: TRBJ2-7; V: TRBV5-1; CDR3: CASSLTGLGEQYF
J: TRBJ2-7; V: TRBV27; CDR3: CASRSGYEQYF
J: TRBJ2-1; V: TRBV5-1; CDR3: CASSGGLAGVSYNEQFF
J: TRBJ2-2; V: TRBV5-6; CDR3: CASSLGTGHTGELFF